This T cell receptor beta chain emerged from a study of T cell changes during pregnancy in multiple sclerosis. This CDR3 is 17 amino acids long. Germline V gene lookup returns CDR1 LGHNA and CDR2 YNFKEQ. V trimming: 1 base; J trimming: 4 bases; junction bases outside the gene matches: 7. The method was immunoSEQ multiplex PCR; TCRdb's version includes in-frame clones alone and lacks a portion of them. The sample lists about 57,000 clones; approximately 91% were seen once. The chain uses TRBV4-2 and TRBJ2-5; TRBD2 matches 12 bases. The material sequenced was peripheral blood, taken after pregnancy. The receptor comes from a female donor with multiple sclerosis, enrolled in a pregnancy study. In DNA, the CDR3 is TGTGCCAGCAGCCAAGTAGGTGGACTAGCGGGATCAGAGACCCAGTACTTC. It codes for CASSQVGGLAGSETQYF.